This T cell receptor (beta chain) was sequenced during a study of blood T cell repertoires in COVID-19. Donors of Cohort 3 who recovered were those that had two negative PCRs, clearance, or symptom resolution. TCRdb keeps only in-frame clones here, not all; method: immunoSEQ multiplex PCR. The sample carries 280,000 or so clones, roughly 89% recorded once. Unmatched junction bases numbered 12, after V lost 5 bases and J lost 5 bases. In germline, CDR1 is MDHEN, CDR2 SYDVKM. CDR3 length equals 16 residues. This rearrangement joins TRBV28 to TRBJ2-5; 9 bases agree with TRBD1. The clonotype was recovered from a woman aged 40 to 50 who had recovered from COVID-19. The sequencing input was PBMCs or T cells enriched from blood (not recorded which). The DNA of the CDR3 is TGTGCCAGCAGTCTACAGGGGGCAGGTCCAAGGGAGACCCAGTACTTC. The encoded protein is CASSLQGAGPRETQYF. The whole variable domain, filled in from reference TRBV28 and TRBJ2-5, reads DVKVTQSSRYLVKRTGEKVFLECVQDMDHENMFWYRQDPGLGLRLIYFSYDVKMKEKGDIPEGYSVSREKKERFSLILESASTNQTSMYLCASSLQGAGPRETQYFGPGTRLLVL.